This TCR beta chain stems from a study of vaccination and CD4 T cells after COVID-19. Study-wide background: Each of the control cultures got a CEFX pool, an HIV-1 Nef pool, or no peptide.

This clonotype was counted between two and nine times. Its target is unknown. Treatment indicated: roughly 10-day PBMC culture with coronavirus spike peptide pools or control peptides (ViraFEST assay). Under the ViraFEST approach, antigen-specific T cells were expanded with peptide pools and TCRs subsequently sequenced. The Oncomine TCR Beta short-read assay generated sequence data from the DNA of cultured CD4+ T cells. Cultured CD4+ T cells were the source of extracted genomic DNA. TCRdb analysed the PCR reads with MiXCR anew, one entry per CDR3 protein. The table has roughly 16,000 distinct CDR3 sequences, roughly 40% seen once; the top ten hold approximately 8.4%. The junction had 7 bases not matched to a gene; V was cut back by 3 bases and J by 5 bases. Germline loops: CDR1 WNHNN, CDR2 SYGVQD (reference sequence). This CDR3 is 14 amino acids long.

Sequencing input: CD4+ T cells from blood, cultured in vitro. The clonotype originates from a human donor who had recovered from COVID-19. The gene calls are TRBV10-1 and TRBJ2-7, with 7 nucleotides matching TRBD2. This CDR3 reads CASSEGGSGHEQYF. CDR3 nucleotide sequence: TGCGCCAGCAGTGAAGGCGGGAGTGGACACGAGCAGTACTTC.